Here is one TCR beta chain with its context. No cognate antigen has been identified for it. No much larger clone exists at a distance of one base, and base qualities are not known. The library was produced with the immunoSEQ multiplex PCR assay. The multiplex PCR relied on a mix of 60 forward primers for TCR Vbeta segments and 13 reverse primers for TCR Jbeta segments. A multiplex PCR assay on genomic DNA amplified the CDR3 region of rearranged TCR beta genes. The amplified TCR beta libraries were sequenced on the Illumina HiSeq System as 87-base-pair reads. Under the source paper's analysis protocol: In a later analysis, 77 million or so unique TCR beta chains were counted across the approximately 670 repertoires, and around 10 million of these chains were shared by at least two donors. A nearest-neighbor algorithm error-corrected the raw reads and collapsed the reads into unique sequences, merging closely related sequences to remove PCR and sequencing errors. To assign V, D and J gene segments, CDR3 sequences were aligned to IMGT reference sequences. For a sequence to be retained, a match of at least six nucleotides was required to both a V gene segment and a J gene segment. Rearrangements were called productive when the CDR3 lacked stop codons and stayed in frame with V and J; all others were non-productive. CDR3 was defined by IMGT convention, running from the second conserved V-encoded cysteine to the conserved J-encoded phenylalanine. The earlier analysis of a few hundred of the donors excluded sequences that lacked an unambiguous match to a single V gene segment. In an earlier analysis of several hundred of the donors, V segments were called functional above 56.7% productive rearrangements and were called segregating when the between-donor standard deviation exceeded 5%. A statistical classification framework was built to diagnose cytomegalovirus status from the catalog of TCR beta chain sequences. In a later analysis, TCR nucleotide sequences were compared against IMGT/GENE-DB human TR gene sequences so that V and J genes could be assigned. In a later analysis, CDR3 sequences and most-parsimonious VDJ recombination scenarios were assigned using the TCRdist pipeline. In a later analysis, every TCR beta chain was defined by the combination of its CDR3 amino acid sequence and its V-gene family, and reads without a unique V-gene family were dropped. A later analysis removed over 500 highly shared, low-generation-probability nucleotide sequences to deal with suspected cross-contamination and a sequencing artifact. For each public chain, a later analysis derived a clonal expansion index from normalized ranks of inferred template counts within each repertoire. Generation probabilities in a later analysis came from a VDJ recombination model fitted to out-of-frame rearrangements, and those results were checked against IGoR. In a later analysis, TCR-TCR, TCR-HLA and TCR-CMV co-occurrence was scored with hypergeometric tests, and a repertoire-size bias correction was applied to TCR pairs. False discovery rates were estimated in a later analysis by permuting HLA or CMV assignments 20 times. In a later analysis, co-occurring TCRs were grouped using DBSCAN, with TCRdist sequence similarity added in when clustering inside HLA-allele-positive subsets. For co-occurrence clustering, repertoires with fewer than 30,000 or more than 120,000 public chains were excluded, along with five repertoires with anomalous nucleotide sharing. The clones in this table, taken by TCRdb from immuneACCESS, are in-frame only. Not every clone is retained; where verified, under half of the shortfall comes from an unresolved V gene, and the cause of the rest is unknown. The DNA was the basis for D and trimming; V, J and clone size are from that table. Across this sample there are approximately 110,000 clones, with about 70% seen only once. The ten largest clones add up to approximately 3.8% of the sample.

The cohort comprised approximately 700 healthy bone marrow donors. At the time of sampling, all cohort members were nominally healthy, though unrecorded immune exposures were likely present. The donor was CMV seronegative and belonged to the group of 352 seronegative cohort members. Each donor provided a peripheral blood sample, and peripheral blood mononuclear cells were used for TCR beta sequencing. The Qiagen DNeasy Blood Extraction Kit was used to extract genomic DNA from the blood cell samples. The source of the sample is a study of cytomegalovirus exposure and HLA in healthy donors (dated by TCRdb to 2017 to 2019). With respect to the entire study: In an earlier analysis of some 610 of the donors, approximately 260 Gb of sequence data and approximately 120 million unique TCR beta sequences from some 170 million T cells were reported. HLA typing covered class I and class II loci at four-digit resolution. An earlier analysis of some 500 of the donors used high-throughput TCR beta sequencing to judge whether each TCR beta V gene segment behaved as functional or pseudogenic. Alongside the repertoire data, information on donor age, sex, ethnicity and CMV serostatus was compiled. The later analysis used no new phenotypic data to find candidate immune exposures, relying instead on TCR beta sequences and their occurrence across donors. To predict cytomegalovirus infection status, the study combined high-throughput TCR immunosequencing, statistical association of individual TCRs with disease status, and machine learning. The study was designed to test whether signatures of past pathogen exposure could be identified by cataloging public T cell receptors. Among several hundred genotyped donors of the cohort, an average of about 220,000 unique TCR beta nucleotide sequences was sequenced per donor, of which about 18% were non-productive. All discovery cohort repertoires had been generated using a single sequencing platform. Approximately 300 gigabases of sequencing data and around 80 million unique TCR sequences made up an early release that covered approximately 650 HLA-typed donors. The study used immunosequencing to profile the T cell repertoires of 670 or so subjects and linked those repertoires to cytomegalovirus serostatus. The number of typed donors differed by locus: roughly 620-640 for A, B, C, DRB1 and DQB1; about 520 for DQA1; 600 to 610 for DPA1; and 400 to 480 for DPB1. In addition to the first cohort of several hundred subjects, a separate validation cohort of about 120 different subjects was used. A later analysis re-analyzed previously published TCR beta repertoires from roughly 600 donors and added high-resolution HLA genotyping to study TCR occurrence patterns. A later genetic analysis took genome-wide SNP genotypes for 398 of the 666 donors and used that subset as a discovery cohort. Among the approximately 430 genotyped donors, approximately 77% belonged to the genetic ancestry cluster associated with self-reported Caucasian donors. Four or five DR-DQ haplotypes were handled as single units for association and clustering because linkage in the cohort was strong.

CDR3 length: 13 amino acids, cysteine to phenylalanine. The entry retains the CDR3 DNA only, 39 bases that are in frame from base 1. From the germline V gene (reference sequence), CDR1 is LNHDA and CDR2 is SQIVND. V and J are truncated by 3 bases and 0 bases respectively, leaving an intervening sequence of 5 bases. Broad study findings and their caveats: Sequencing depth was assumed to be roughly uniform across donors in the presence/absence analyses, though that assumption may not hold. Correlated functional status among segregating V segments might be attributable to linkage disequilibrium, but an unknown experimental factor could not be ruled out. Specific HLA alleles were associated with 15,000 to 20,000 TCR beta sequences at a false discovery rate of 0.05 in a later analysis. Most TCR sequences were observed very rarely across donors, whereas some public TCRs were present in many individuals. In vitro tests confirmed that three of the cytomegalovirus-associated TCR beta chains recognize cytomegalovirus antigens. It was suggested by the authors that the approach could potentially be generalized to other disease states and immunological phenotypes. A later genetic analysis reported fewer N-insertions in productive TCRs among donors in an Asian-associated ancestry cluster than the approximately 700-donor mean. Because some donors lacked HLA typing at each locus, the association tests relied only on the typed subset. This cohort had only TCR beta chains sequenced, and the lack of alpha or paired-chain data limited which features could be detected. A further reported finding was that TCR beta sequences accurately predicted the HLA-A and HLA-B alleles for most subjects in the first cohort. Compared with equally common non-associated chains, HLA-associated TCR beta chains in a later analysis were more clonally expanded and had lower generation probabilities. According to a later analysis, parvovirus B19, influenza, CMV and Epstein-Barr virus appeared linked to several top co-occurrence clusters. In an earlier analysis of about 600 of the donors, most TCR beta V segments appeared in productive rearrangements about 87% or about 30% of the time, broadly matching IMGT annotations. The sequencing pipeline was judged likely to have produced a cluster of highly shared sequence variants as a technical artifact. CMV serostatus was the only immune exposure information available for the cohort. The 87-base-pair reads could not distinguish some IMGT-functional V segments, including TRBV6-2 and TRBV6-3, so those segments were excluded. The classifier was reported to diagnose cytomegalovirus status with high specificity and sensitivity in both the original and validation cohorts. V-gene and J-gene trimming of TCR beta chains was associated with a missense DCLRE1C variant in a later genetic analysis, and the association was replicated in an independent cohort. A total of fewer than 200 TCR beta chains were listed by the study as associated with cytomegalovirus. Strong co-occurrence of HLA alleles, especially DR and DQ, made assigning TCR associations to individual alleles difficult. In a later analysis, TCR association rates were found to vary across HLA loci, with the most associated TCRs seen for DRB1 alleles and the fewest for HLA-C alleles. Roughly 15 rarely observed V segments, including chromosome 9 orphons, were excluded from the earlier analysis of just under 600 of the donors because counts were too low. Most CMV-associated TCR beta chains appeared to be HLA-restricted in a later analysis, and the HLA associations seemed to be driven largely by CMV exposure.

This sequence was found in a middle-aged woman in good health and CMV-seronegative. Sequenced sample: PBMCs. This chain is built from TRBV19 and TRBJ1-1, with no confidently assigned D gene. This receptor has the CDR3 CASSMYMNTEAFF. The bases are TGTGCCAGTAGTATGTACATGAACACTGAAGCTTTCTTT. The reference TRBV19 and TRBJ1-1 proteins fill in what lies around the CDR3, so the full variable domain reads DGGITQSPKYLFRKEGQNVTLSCEQNLNHDAMYWYRQDPGQGLRLIYYSQIVNDFQKGDIAEGYSVSREKKESFPLTVTSAQKNPTAFYLCASSMYMNTEAFFGQGTRLTVV.